This T cell receptor (beta chain) was obtained from a study of blood T cell repertoires in COVID-19. Study information: COVID-19 samples from acute and convalescent phases originated in the United States, Italy and Spain. PBMCs, B-cell-depleted T cells, or T cells were the source of the cDNA or gDNA that made up the material.

In the authors' workflow: By means of reference gene primer amplification, nucleated cell counts were estimated. Using immunoSEQ multiplex PCR, the repertoire was profiled, and TCRdb retains in-frame clones only, with some absent. That table gives V, J and clone size, and the DNA gave D and trimming. This sample carries about 200,000 clones, more than 75% of them seen once, and the ten largest clones take 6%. V lost 4 bases, J lost 1 base, and 14 bases lay in between. Per the germline V gene, CDR1 is SGDLS and CDR2 is YYNGEE. The CDR3 has 15 residues. The sequence was collected from a man between 40 and 49 years old with active or convalescent COVID-19. The chain carries TRBV9 and TRBJ1-2; the D is unclear. The sequenced material came from peripheral blood. The CDR3 loop reads CASSLFSRNNYGYTF. In DNA form, the CDR3 reads TGTGCCAGCAGCCTCTTCTCGCGGAATAACTATGGCTACACCTTC.